The present T cell receptor beta chain was sequenced within a study of cytomegalovirus exposure and HLA in healthy donors listed by TCRdb under 2017. In the study overall: According to an earlier analysis of 587 of the donors, some 170 million T cells yielded over 100 million unique TCR beta sequences and 276 Gb of sequence data. Approximately 310 gigabases of sequencing data and some 85 million unique TCR sequences were included in an early release covering several hundred HLA-typed donors. Of the approximately 370 genotyped donors, 75% to 85% were placed in the genetic ancestry cluster associated with self-reported Caucasian donors. The study aimed to test whether signatures of past pathogen exposure could be identified by cataloging public T cell receptors. The study profiled the T cell repertoires of hundreds of subjects by immunosequencing and related them to cytomegalovirus serostatus. In addition to the first cohort of around 670 subjects, a separate validation cohort of about 120 different subjects was used. To predict cytomegalovirus infection status, the study combined high-throughput TCR immunosequencing, statistical association of individual TCRs with disease status, and machine learning. A later analysis re-examined previously published TCR beta repertoires from more than 650 donors and added high-resolution HLA genotyping to investigate patterns of TCR occurrence. In the later analysis, no new phenotypic data were used to find candidate immune exposures; instead, reliance was placed on TCR beta sequences and their occurrence across donors. To decide whether each TCR beta V gene segment behaved as functional or pseudogenic, an earlier analysis of over 500 of the donors relied on high-throughput TCR beta sequencing. Donor age, sex, ethnicity and CMV serostatus were collected together with the repertoire data. Genome-wide SNP genotypes for about three fifths of the roughly 670 donors were used in a later genetic analysis, which treated that subset as a discovery cohort. Every repertoire in the discovery cohort had been generated on one and the same sequencing platform. Class I and class II HLA loci were covered by the typing at four-digit resolution. The number of typed donors differed by locus: 629-630 for A, B, C, DRB1 and DQB1; 500 to 550 for DQA1; 606 for DPA1; and about 470 for DPB1. Four or five DR-DQ haplotypes were treated as single units for association and clustering because of strong linkage in the cohort. Among around 400 genotyped donors of the cohort, an average of approximately 220,000 unique TCR beta nucleotide sequences was sequenced per donor, of which 15% to 20% were non-productive.

Study-wide findings and limitations: In a later analysis, several top co-occurrence clusters were reported to appear linked to parvovirus B19, influenza, CMV and Epstein-Barr virus. V-gene and J-gene trimming of TCR beta chains was associated with a missense DCLRE1C variant in a later genetic analysis, and the association was replicated in an independent cohort. According to a later analysis, most CMV-associated TCR beta chains appeared to be HLA-restricted, and the HLA associations seemed to be driven largely by CMV exposure. In a later analysis, HLA-associated TCR beta chains were found to be more clonally expanded and to have lower generation probabilities than equally common non-associated chains. For the cohort, immune exposure information was limited to CMV serostatus. The sequencing pipeline was judged likely to have produced a cluster of highly shared sequence variants as a technical artifact. Compared with the roughly 710-donor mean, donors in an Asian-associated ancestry cluster had fewer N-insertions in productive TCRs, according to a later genetic analysis. Because HLA typing was missing for some donors at each locus, association tests included only the typed subset. Correlated functional status among segregating V segments might be attributable to linkage disequilibrium, but an unknown experimental factor could not be ruled out. The classifier was reported to diagnose cytomegalovirus status with high specificity and sensitivity in both the original cohort and the validation cohort. The study listed approximately 150 TCR beta chains as associated with cytomegalovirus. A later analysis found that TCR association rates varied across HLA loci, with DRB1 alleles showing the most associated TCRs and HLA-C alleles the fewest. Some IMGT-functional V segments, including TRBV6-2 and TRBV6-3, could not be distinguished by the 87-base-pair reads and were therefore excluded. A later analysis associated about 17,000 TCR beta sequences with specific HLA alleles at a false discovery rate of 0.05. Most TCR sequences were seen in very few donors, while some public TCRs were found in many individuals. Three of the identified cytomegalovirus-associated TCR beta chains were confirmed in vitro to be specific for cytomegalovirus antigens. The cohort was sequenced for TCR beta chains only, and without alpha or paired-chain data the features that could be detected were limited. The presence/absence analyses assumed that sequencing depth was roughly uniform across donors, and that assumption may not be true. Broadly in line with IMGT annotations, most TCR beta V segments showed up in productive rearrangements about 90% or about 30% of the time in an earlier analysis of around 600 of the donors. The authors suggested that the approach could potentially be generalized to other disease states and immunological phenotypes. Assigning TCR associations to individual alleles was difficult when HLA alleles, especially DR and DQ, strongly co-occurred. A further reported finding was that TCR beta sequences accurately predicted the HLA-A and HLA-B alleles for most subjects in the first cohort. The earlier analysis of approximately 590 of the donors excluded about 16 rarely observed V segments, including chromosome 9 orphons, because counts were too low.

The cohort comprised more than 550 healthy bone marrow donors. All cohort members were sampled while nominally healthy, although unrecorded immune exposures were likely present. The donor tested CMV seronegative, placing the donor among the 350 to 400 seronegative members of the cohort. A peripheral blood sample was provided by each donor, and peripheral blood mononuclear cells were used for TCR beta sequencing. The Qiagen DNeasy Blood Extraction Kit was used to extract genomic DNA from the blood cell samples. The CDR3 runs 14 amino acids, cysteine and phenylalanine included. Only the CDR3 DNA stays, 42 bases, in frame from base 1. Sequences LNHDA (CDR1) and SQIVND (CDR2) are obtained from the germline V gene (reference sequence). V is cut by 4 bases and J by 0 bases, and the space between the germline ends is 9 bases. As concerns this clone: The antigen it recognizes is unknown. Qualities for individual bases were not recorded, and no much larger clone is one base off.

The library was generated by the immunoSEQ multiplex PCR assay. For the multiplex PCR, a mixture combining 60 forward primers for TCR Vbeta segments and 13 reverse primers for TCR Jbeta segments was used. Amplification of the CDR3 region of rearranged TCR beta genes was performed with a multiplex PCR assay on genomic DNA. The Illumina HiSeq System was used to sequence the amplified TCR beta libraries as 87-base-pair reads. The published analysis was carried out like this. In a later analysis, some 80 million unique TCR beta chains were counted across the roughly 610 repertoires, and about 10 million of these chains were shared by at least two donors. Raw reads were error-corrected and collapsed into unique sequences by a nearest-neighbor algorithm in which closely related sequences were merged to remove PCR and sequencing errors. Alignment of CDR3 sequences to IMGT reference sequences was used to assign V, D and J gene segments. For a sequence to be retained, a match of at least six nucleotides was required to both a V gene segment and a J gene segment. A rearrangement counted as productive if the CDR3 had no stop codons and remained in frame with V and J, and every other rearrangement counted as non-productive. CDR3 was defined by IMGT convention, running from the second conserved V-encoded cysteine to the conserved J-encoded phenylalanine. In an earlier analysis of more than 550 of the donors, sequences lacking an unambiguous match to a single V gene segment were excluded. In an earlier analysis of a few hundred of the donors, V segments were called functional above 56.7% productive rearrangements and were called segregating when the between-donor standard deviation exceeded 5%. A statistical classification framework was developed to diagnose cytomegalovirus status using the catalog of TCR beta chain sequences. In a later analysis, V and J genes were assigned by comparing TCR nucleotide sequences against IMGT/GENE-DB human TR gene sequences. The TCRdist pipeline was used in a later analysis to assign CDR3 sequences and most-parsimonious VDJ recombination scenarios. In a later analysis, each TCR beta chain was defined by its CDR3 amino acid sequence together with its V-gene family, and reads lacking a unique V-gene family were excluded. In a later analysis, approximately 640 highly shared, low-generation-probability nucleotide sequences were removed to address suspected cross-contamination and a sequencing artifact. In a later analysis, a clonal expansion index for each public chain was calculated from normalized within-repertoire ranks of inferred template counts. In a later analysis, generation probabilities were computed using a VDJ recombination model fitted to out-of-frame rearrangements, and the results were checked against IGoR. Hypergeometric tests were used in a later analysis to score TCR-TCR, TCR-HLA and TCR-CMV co-occurrence, with a repertoire-size bias correction applied to the TCR pairs. To estimate false discovery rates, a later analysis permuted the HLA or CMV assignments 20 times. In a later analysis, co-occurring TCRs were grouped using DBSCAN, with TCRdist sequence similarity added in when clustering inside HLA-allele-positive subsets. Repertoires with fewer than 30,000 or more than 120,000 public chains, plus five repertoires with anomalous nucleotide sharing, were excluded from co-occurrence clustering. What TCRdb holds here is the immuneACCESS table cut down to in-frame rearrangements. Part of the clones is not present; checked against another copy, under half of the missing clones reflect an unresolved V gene, and the others are unexplained. The DNA gave D and trimming, while V, J and clone size come from that table. This sample comprises 200,000 or so clones, roughly 80% of them detected only once. The ten most abundant clones make up roughly 2.5% of the sample.

This TCR derives from a woman between 40 and 55 years old in good health and CMV-seronegative. The V and J segments used are TRBV19 and TRBJ1-1; the D gene identity is not certain. Material: PBMCs. The DNA is TGTGCCAGTAGTACCCTAGCCTTGAACACTGAAGCTTTCTTT. This encodes CASSTLALNTEAFF.